These 18 T cell receptor beta chains came from one sample sequenced in a study of post-analysis software for immune sequencing data. General study points: A handful of TRBV segments were significantly more frequent in patients than in controls. TRBV5-6, TRBV5-1 and TRBV20-1 were among these segments.

Unique-molecular-identifier-tagged TCR beta cDNA libraries were used. TCRdb processed the PCR reads anew with MiXCR; each CDR3 protein has one entry. The repertoire holds some 370,000 distinct CDR3 sequences, with roughly 38% as singletons. Antigen specificity for these receptors is unknown. The sequenced sample was blood. These receptors were obtained from a girl under 18 with multiple sclerosis.

A few counts support this clonotype. V gene TRBV18 combines with J gene TRBJ2-5; 7 bases are a match to TRBD1. The CDR3 loop spans 15 amino acids. The germline gives CDR1 KGHSH, CDR2 LQKENI. The V gene end was trimmed by 2 bases and the J gene end by 1 base; junction bases not matched to a gene: 4. The CDR3 coding sequence is TGTGCCAGCTCACCAGTTCCAGGGGGCCAAGAGACCCAGTACTTC. The encoded protein is CASSPVPGGQETQYF.

This chain links TRBV18 with TRBJ2-7; 9 nucleotides line up with TRBD1. CDR1 is KGHSH and CDR2 is LQKENI in the germline V gene. The CDR3 is 16 amino acids. The V gene end was trimmed by 5 bases and the J gene end by 4 bases; junction bases not matched to a gene: 12. CDR3 sequence reads: CASSTFPRDRVYEQYF. DNA of the CDR3: TGTGCCAGCTCAACATTCCCCCGGGACAGGGTGTACGAGCAGTACTTC.

This clonotype was recorded at least ten times. The chain combines TRBV12-3 or TRBV12-4 with TRBJ2-5, with 7 bases matching TRBD1. The trim removed 6 bases at V and 2 bases at J, leaving 3 bases unmatched. The CDR3 is made up of 13 amino acids. CDR3 amino acids: CASSRDRQETQYF. The DNA for the CDR3 is TGTGCCAGCAGCAGGGACAGACAAGAGACCCAGTACTTC.

Only a few counts were recorded for this clonotype. This chain joins TRBV19 and TRBJ1-5, with a weak D call TRBD1 (5 bases). CDR3 length: 13 amino acids. Germline loops: CDR1 LNHDA, CDR2 SQIVND (reference sequence). Trimming took 5 bases from V and 5 from J, leaving 10 bases between them. The CDR3 DNA follows: TGTGCCAGTAGTTCGGGACGATATCAGCCCCAGCATTTT. Its protein product is CASSSGRYQPQHF.

As DNA, the CDR3 is TGTGCCAGCAGCCTTCCCTCAACAGGGGTAAAAGGCTACACCTTC. Protein: CASSLPSTGVKGYTF. This chain links TRBV5-6 with TRBJ1-2; 7 bases fit TRBD1. J was trimmed by 8 bases and V by 4 bases; bases with no gene match: 14. Germline V gene sequence: CDR1 SGHDT, CDR2 YYEEEE. The CDR3 length is 15 residues.

This clonotype was counted between two and nine times. In DNA form, the CDR3 reads TGTGCCACCAGCAGAGATCTAGGGACACCAAACTACAATGAGCAGTTCTTC. Translating gives CATSRDLGTPNYNEQFF. The genes are TRBV15 and TRBJ2-1, with a tentative D call TRBD1 (6 bases). The CDR3 extends over 17 amino acids. V was clipped by 0 bases and J by 3 bases, with 15 bases between them. In germline, CDR1 is LNHNV, CDR2 YYDKDF (reference sequence).

This chain uses TRBV20-1 with TRBJ2-7; possibly TRBD2 for D (6 bases). Judging by the DNA end, TRBJ2-5 fits better; the J call may be wrong. Germline V gives CDR1 DFQATT, CDR2 SNEGSKA (reference sequence). The CDR3 runs 12 residues. CDR3 bases: TGCAGTGCCTCACTAGCTAGGGAGACCCAGTACTTC. Translated: CSASLARETQYF.

This CDR3 reads CASGAHAYNEQFF. CDR3 coding DNA: TGTGCTAGTGGTGCCCACGCCTACAATGAGCAGTTCTTC. The chain has TRBV12-5 and TRBJ2-1; D is ambiguous. The CDR3 has 13 residues. Between the trimmed V and J ends, which lost 5 bases and 2 bases, there was a span of 7 bases. In germline, CDR1 is LGHNT, CDR2 FRNRAP.

This clonotype has a handful of counts. The V and J genes are TRBV6-5 and TRBJ2-7; 8 bases are a match to TRBD2. Germline V lookup: CDR1 MNHEY, CDR2 SVGAGI. There are 13 residues in the CDR3. J was trimmed by 1 base and V by 7 bases; bases with no gene match: 3. CDR3 bases: TGTGCCAGCAACCCGGGGGGGTCCTACGAGCAGTACTTC. Amino acids: CASNPGGSYEQYF.

This chain links TRBV6-5 with TRBJ2-2, with 8 bases identical to TRBD1. The CDR3 spans 16 residues. The V segment lost 4 bases and the J segment 3 bases; nucleotides outside the gene matches: 7. Germline V gene data show CDR1 as MNHEY and CDR2 as SVGAGI. CDR3 bases: TGTGCCAGCAGTTCCAGGACAGGGCTGTACACCGGGGAGCTGTTTTTT. This gives the protein CASSSRTGLYTGELFF.

This clonotype was detected many times. The V gene is TRBV6-4, the J gene TRBJ2-6; 9 bases line up with TRBD1. With V trimmed by 0 bases and J by 1 base, 1 base remained unmatched. The CDR3 runs to 17 residues. In germline, CDR1 is MRHNA, CDR2 SNTAGT. The DNA for the CDR3 is TGTGCCAGCAGTGACTCAGACAGGGGGTCTGGGGCCAACGTCCTGACTTTC. Residues: CASSDSDRGSGANVLTF.

The rearrangement uses TRBV24-1 and TRBJ1-1; D call uncertain. The CDR3 extends over 15 amino acids. CDR1 and CDR2 from the germline V gene are KGHDR and SFDVKD. V lost 3 bases to trimming and J lost 0 bases, with 10 bases between them. The CDR3 DNA sequence: TGTGCCACCAGTGATAACAGCGAGATGAACACTGAAGCTTTCTTT. Translation gives CATSDNSEMNTEAFF.

This clonotype was detected ten times or more. This chain connects TRBV10-3 to TRBJ2-7; D is perhaps TRBD2 (6 bases). The CDR3 loop spans 14 amino acids. Germline CDR1 reads ENHRY; CDR2 reads SYGVKD. The ends were cut back, 4 bases at V and 6 bases at J, with 16 bases in the middle. CDR3 amino acids: CAISARDGPAEQYF. The CDR3 bases are TGTGCCATCAGTGCGCGGGATGGGCCCGCCGAGCAGTACTTC.

At least ten counts were recorded for this clonotype. The rearrangement joins TRBV20-1 to TRBJ2-3; tentative D call: TRBD1 (6 bases). From germline, CDR1 is DFQATT and CDR2 SNEGSKA (reference sequence). The CDR3 runs 14 residues. V lost 6 bases, J lost 0 bases, and 13 bases lay in between. The CDR3 region is CSALDRSSTDTQYF. The CDR3 DNA is TGCAGTGCCCTGGACAGATCTAGCACAGATACGCAGTATTTT.

The chain combines TRBV7-2 with TRBJ1-5; 7 nucleotides align to TRBD1. This CDR3 spans 15 amino acids. Trimming cost V 4 bases and J 4 bases; bases outside gene matches: 7. The germline CDR1 and CDR2 sequences are SGHTA and FQGNSA. The CDR3 here is CASSSQGTVNQPQHF. In DNA, the CDR3 is TGTGCCAGCAGCTCCCAGGGGACAGTTAATCAGCCCCAGCATTTT.

In nucleotides, the CDR3 is TGCGCCAGCAGCCAAGAGACTAGCAGGAATGAGCAGTTCTTC. As protein: CASSQETSRNEQFF. The chain links TRBV4-3 to TRBJ2-1; 7 positions agree with TRBD2. Germline CDR1 reads LGHNA; CDR2 reads YSLEER. This CDR3 is 14 amino acids long. J was trimmed by 7 bases and V by 0 bases; bases with no gene match: 3.

The rearrangement links TRBV7-8 to TRBJ2-1; weak D call: TRBD2 (6 bases). Germline V gene sequence: CDR1 SGHVS, CDR2 FQNEAQ. V lost 1 base, J lost 0 bases, and 19 bases lay in between. This CDR3 contains 19 residues. The CDR3 sequence is CASSLGFPARDSSYNEQFF. DNA for the CDR3: TGTGCCAGCAGCTTAGGGTTCCCGGCAAGGGACTCCTCCTACAATGAGCAGTTCTTC. Supplemented by reference TRBV7-8 and TRBJ2-1, the full variable domain reads GAGVSQSPRYKVAKRGQDVALRCDPISGHVSLFWYQQALGQGPEFLTYFQNEAQLDKSGLPSDRFFAERPEGSVSTLKIQRTQQEDSAVYLCASSLGFPARDSSYNEQFFGPGTRLTVL.

The chain couples TRBV12-3 or TRBV12-4 to TRBJ1-4; weak D call: TRBD1 (5 bases). The CDR3 covers 13 residues. Trimming removed 7 bases from V and 8 bases from J, with 14 bases in between. The CDR3 sequence: CASTTGLREKLFF. The DNA of the CDR3 is TGTGCCAGCACTACAGGATTACGAGAAAAACTGTTTTTT.